These 2 T cell receptor beta chains were sequenced from one sample in a study of shared clonotypes between healthy human individuals. TCRdb's copy holds only in-frame clones and misses some; the assay was immunoSEQ multiplex PCR. The repertoire includes over 950,000 clones, approximately 80% of them detected once, and roughly 0.83% sits in the top ten. The sample was memory CD4+ T cells from PBMCs. Subset indicated: CD45RA-negative fraction. These receptors all come from a man aged 18 to 30 in good health. Some clones in this sample may be carry-over from other donors' samples.

The rearrangement links TRBV28 to TRBJ1-5; D unresolved. Germline CDR1 and CDR2: MDHEN and SYDVKM. The CDR3 runs to 14 residues. Trimming cost V 1 base and J 6 bases, with 10 bases left between them. The CDR3 spells CASSLSGVSQPQHF. The CDR3 coding sequence is TGTGCCAGCAGTTTATCCGGGGTTAGTCAGCCCCAGCATTTT. Full variable domain (outside the CDR3, taken from reference TRBV28 and TRBJ1-5): DVKVTQSSRYLVKRTGEKVFLECVQDMDHENMFWYRQDPGLGLRLIYFSYDVKMKEKGDIPEGYSVSREKKERFSLILESASTNQTSMYLCASSLSGVSQPQHFGDGTRLSIL.

J is TRBJ2-4 and V is TRBV6-1; TRBD2 matches at 8 bases. With 2 bases clipped from V and 1 base from J, the junction kept 16 bases outside the gene matches. CDR3 size: 20 residues. Germline assignment: CDR1 MNHNS and CDR2 SASEGT. The CDR3 DNA reads as TGTGCCAGCAGTGAACGGGGGGGACCCGAACGGGCATCGGCCAAAAACATTCAGTACTTC. Translated, it gives CASSERGGPERASAKNIQYF.